These T cell receptor beta chains were read from a single sample in a study of Ad26.COV2.S vaccination and SARS-CoV-2 variants. Profiling relied on immunoSEQ multiplex PCR, and the TCRdb table lists in-frame clones only, not all of them. The data show around 320,000 clones, with 86% seen just once and 1.9% held by the top ten. The input for sequencing was peripheral blood, taken in a trial of Ad26.COV2.S vaccine versus placebo. Source of these receptors: a person aged 18-60 years who received the Ad26.COV2.S COVID-19 vaccine or a placebo. CDR3s include the opening cysteine and the closing phenylalanine or tryptophan. D genes are given only for firm matches. Size is omitted from some rows. Given values are once, few, many or a class for expanded clones.

once	TRBV6-2/TRBV6-3	-	TRBJ1-5	CASSYGPGNQPQHF	TGTGCCAGCAGTTACGGTCCAGGCAATCAGCCCCAGCATTTT
-	TRBV2	TRBD1	TRBJ1-3	CASSEGQGEAGNTIYF	TGTGCCAGCAGTGAAGGACAGGGAGAGGCTGGAAACACCATATATTTT
-	TRBV2	TRBD2	TRBJ2-1	CASSEVLAGGPRYEQFF	TGTGCCAGCAGTGAAGTACTAGCGGGGGGGCCGCGGTATGAGCAGTTCTTC
-	TRBV29-1	-	TRBJ1-1	CSSSLTEAFF	TGCAGCTCTAGTTTAACTGAAGCTTTCTTT
-	TRBV6-4	TRBD1	TRBJ1-2	CASSGVGTGEKGYGYTF	TGTGCCAGCAGTGGGGTAGGGACAGGGGAGAAGGGCTATGGCTACACCTTC
-	TRBV19	-	TRBJ2-5	CASSRALVQETQYF	TGTGCCAGTAGTCGGGCTTTAGTCCAAGAGACCCAGTACTTC
-	TRBV6-5	-	TRBJ2-7	CASPPPENLREQYF	TGTGCCAGTCCCCCCCCAGAGAACCTACGGGAGCAGTACTTC
-	TRBV7-2	TRBD1	TRBJ1-1	CASSWDRDTTEAFF	TGTGCCAGCAGTTGGGACAGGGATACCACTGAAGCTTTCTTT
few	TRBV11-2	TRBD2	TRBJ2-1	CASSSGLAGGPRQFF	TGTGCCAGCAGCTCGGGACTAGCGGGGGGGCCGAGGCAGTTCTTC
-	TRBV3-1/TRBV3-2	-	TRBJ1-2	CASSQDNPPYGYTF	TGTGCCAGCAGCCAAGATAATCCACCCTATGGCTACACCTTC
-	TRBV2	-	TRBJ1-2	CASSENSYGYTF	TGTGCCAGCAGTGAAAATAGCTATGGCTACACCTTC
-	TRBV9	-	TRBJ2-2	CASSVAGRSNTGELFF	TGTGCCAGCAGCGTAGCGGGGCGATCGAACACCGGGGAGCTGTTTTTT
-	TRBV30	TRBD1	TRBJ1-2	CAWSADRVGYGYTF	TGTGCCTGGAGCGCTGACAGGGTCGGCTATGGCTACACCTTC
-	TRBV18	-	TRBJ1-3	CASSPVALAGAPRSSGNTIYF	TGTGCCAGCTCCCCAGTTGCCCTAGCAGGTGCACCCCGATCCTCTGGAAACACCATATATTTT
-	TRBV11-2	-	TRBJ1-2	CASSFGGRSMGNGYTF	TGTGCCAGCAGCTTCGGAGGGCGCTCCATGGGAAATGGCTACACCTTC
-	TRBV3-1/TRBV3-2	-	TRBJ1-2	CASSQGLQGANYGYTF	TGTGCCAGCAGCCAAGGATTACAGGGAGCTAACTATGGCTACACCTTC
-	TRBV2	-	TRBJ1-1	CASSQGRRDNTEAFF	TGTGCCAGCAGCCAGGGACGGAGAGACAACACTGAAGCTTTCTTT
-	TRBV6-5	-	TRBJ2-5	CASLSLAGPETQYF	TGTGCCAGCCTCTCGTTGGCAGGACCAGAGACCCAGTACTTC
-	TRBV10-3	TRBD1	TRBJ1-2	CATGQGGDYGYTF	TGTGCCACCGGCCAGGGGGGCGACTATGGCTACACCTTC
-	TRBV29-1	-	TRBJ1-1	CSVPPMGGTEAFF	TGCAGCGTCCCCCCAATGGGGGGCACTGAAGCTTTCTTT
-	TRBV4-1	TRBD1	TRBJ1-4	CASSRAGTGNEKLFF	TGCGCCAGCAGCCGAGCCGGGACAGGGAATGAAAAACTGTTTTTT
-	TRBV3-1/TRBV3-2	-	TRBJ2-6	CASSQAQTSVVLTF	TGTGCCAGCAGCCAAGCTCAGACTTCCGTCGTCCTGACTTTC
-	TRBV6-5	TRBD1	TRBJ1-5	CASINHRGSQPQHF	TGTGCCAGCATCAACCACAGGGGTAGTCAGCCCCAGCATTTT
-	TRBV7-2	TRBD1	TRBJ1-2	CASSSDRSGGYTF	TGTGCCAGCAGCTCGGACAGGTCGGGGGGCTACACCTTC
-	TRBV5-1	TRBD1	TRBJ2-5	CASRRTGTGESRAGETQYF	TGCGCCAGCAGACGAACCGGGACAGGCGAATCAAGGGCCGGGGAGACCCAGTACTTC
-	TRBV4-3	-	TRBJ1-1	CASRPVGGMGEAFF	TGCGCCAGCAGACCCGTCGGGGGGATGGGTGAAGCTTTCTTT
-	TRBV10-2	TRBD1	TRBJ2-4	CASSGVGGQGNIQYF	TGCGCCAGCAGTGGAGTAGGGGGCCAGGGAAACATTCAGTACTTC
once	TRBV11-2	TRBD1	TRBJ1-1	CASSPDTTGGLTEAFF	TGTGCCAGCAGCCCCGACACGACAGGGGGCTTAACTGAAGCTTTCTTT
-	TRBV11-2	TRBD1	TRBJ1-2	CASSRLQGAPEGYTF	TGTGCCAGCAGCCGACTGCAGGGGGCGCCGGAAGGCTACACCTTC
-	TRBV7-7	-	TRBJ2-3	CASSLELGSTDTQYF	TGTGCTAGCAGCTTAGAGCTGGGAAGCACAGATACGCAGTATTTT
-	TRBV7-3	-	TRBJ2-3	CASSLQGTSTDTQYF	TGTGCCAGCAGCTTGCAGGGAACGAGCACAGATACGCAGTATTTT
-	TRBV7-2	-	TRBJ1-2	CASSLKGPNYGYTF	TGTGCCAGCAGCTTAAAGGGCCCGAACTATGGCTACACCTTC
-	TRBV27	-	TRBJ1-3	CASSLSGAGSSGNTIYF	TGTGCCAGCAGTTTATCGGGTGCCGGGAGCTCTGGAAACACCATATATTTT
-	TRBV25-1	-	TRBJ1-3	CASSEFGDPSGNTIYF	TGTGCCAGCAGTGAATTTGGTGATCCCTCTGGAAACACCATATATTTT
-	TRBV6-1	-	TRBJ1-2	CASSEVGGIPSNYGYTF	TGTGCCAGCAGTGAAGTAGGGGGAATCCCTTCTAACTATGGCTACACCTTC
few	TRBV6-4	-	TRBJ2-2	CASSDSGGELFF	TGTGCCAGCAGTGACTCGGGCGGGGAGCTGTTTTTT
-	TRBV7-9	TRBD1	TRBJ2-2	CASAGQGRTGELFF	TGTGCCAGCGCGGGACAGGGCCGAACCGGGGAGCTGTTTTTT
-	TRBV24-1	-	TRBJ2-7	CATITSQYGTSAYYEQYF	TGTGCCACCATTACCTCCCAATACGGGACATCAGCTTACTACGAGCAGTACTTC